The clone carrying this TCR beta chain was counted ten times or more. This record comes from a study of regulatory T cells in long-lasting Graves disease. Germline V lookup: CDR1 SEHNR, CDR2 FQNEAQ (reference sequence). Trimming removed 5 bases from V and 1 base from J, with 11 bases in between. The CDR3 loop spans 14 amino acids. Assembly of TCR beta libraries relied on iRepertoire HTBI primers together with Arm-PCR of CDR3 regions. MiXCR, run by TCRdb on the multiplex PCR reads, gives a single entry per CDR3 protein. The sample consists of 450,000 to 650,000 distinct CDR3 sequences, more than 15% of them appearing once. Time point: newly diagnosed GD, antithyroid drugs for less than 3 months. RNA isolated from PBMCs was used to make the TCR library. This same sample was also taken into another study, of T cells in Graves' hyperthyroidism and ophthalmopathy.

This sequence joins TRBV7-9 and TRBJ1-1, with D possibly TRBD1 on 5 matching bases. The sequence came from a woman aged 40-65 years with Graves disease. Sample: peripheral blood mononuclear cells (PBMCs), taken at new diagnosis, from a patient treated with antithyroid drugs. The CDR3 reads CASSLGGQNTEAFF. CDR3 DNA sequence: TGTGCCAGCAGCCTCGGTGGACAGAACACTGAAGCTTTCTTT.